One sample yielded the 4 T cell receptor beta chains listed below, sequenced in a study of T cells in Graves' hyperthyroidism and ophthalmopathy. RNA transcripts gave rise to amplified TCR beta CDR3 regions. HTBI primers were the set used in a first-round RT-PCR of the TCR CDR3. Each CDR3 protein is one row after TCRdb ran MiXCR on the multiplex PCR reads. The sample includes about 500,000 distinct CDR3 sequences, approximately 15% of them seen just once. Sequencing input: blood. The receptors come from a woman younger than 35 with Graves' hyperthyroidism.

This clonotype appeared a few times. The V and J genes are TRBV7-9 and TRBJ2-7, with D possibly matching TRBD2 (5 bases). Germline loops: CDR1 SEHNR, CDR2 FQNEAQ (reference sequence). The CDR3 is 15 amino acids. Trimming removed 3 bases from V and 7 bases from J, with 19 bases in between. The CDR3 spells CASSLRLGIREEQYF. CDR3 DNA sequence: TGTGCCAGCAGCTTGAGGTTGGGCATCCGGGAAGAGCAGTACTTC.

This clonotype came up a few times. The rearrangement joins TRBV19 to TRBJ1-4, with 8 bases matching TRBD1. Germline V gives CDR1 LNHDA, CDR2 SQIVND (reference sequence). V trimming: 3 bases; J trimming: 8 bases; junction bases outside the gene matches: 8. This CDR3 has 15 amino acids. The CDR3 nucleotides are TGTGCCAGTAGTATTCGGTACAGGGGGGAAGAAAAACTGTTTTTT. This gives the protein CASSIRYRGEEKLFF.

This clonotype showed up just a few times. The CDR3 nucleotides read TGTGCCAGCAGCCTGAATCACAATGAGCAGTTCTTC. This translates into CASSLNHNEQFF. V gene TRBV6-1 combines with J gene TRBJ2-1; no firm D call. Looked up from germline, CDR1 is MNHNS and CDR2 is SASEGT. Trimming stripped 6 bases from V and 5 bases from J, with 8 bases between. The CDR3 is 12 amino acids.

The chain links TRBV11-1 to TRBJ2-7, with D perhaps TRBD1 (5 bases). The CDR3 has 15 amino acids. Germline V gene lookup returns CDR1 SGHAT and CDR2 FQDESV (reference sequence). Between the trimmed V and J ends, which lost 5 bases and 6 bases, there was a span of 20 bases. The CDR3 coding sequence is TGTGCCAGCAGCGGGTACCGGACACGGACGGGCGAGCAGTACTTC. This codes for CASSGYRTRTGEQYF.